What follows are 20 T cell receptor beta chains derived from one specimen sequenced in a study of identical twins. TCRdb re-analysed the 5' RACE reads in MiXCR, keeping a single row per CDR3 protein. The sample includes around 680,000 distinct CDR3 sequences, 8.6% of them seen just once. This sample also appeared in a second study, on yellow fever vaccine responses in identical twins.

The sequenced material came from PBMCs. The receptors were gathered from a woman aged 18 to 35 in good health.

This clonotype was found a few times. This chain joins TRBV5-1 and TRBJ2-3, with TRBD2 matching over 10 bases. This CDR3 has 15 residues. Germline CDR1 reads SGHRS; CDR2 reads YFSETQ. The trim removed 1 base at V and 6 bases at J, leaving 5 bases unmatched. This CDR3 is CASSLSTSGADTQYF. For the CDR3, the DNA is TGCGCCAGCAGCTTGTCAACTAGCGGGGCGGATACGCAGTATTTT. The entire variable domain, with the rest obtained from reference TRBV5-1 and TRBJ2-3, is as follows: KAGVTQTPRYLIKTRGQQVTLSCSPISGHRSVSWYQQTPGQGLQFLFEYFSETQRNKGNFPGRFSGRQFSNSRSEMNVSTLELGDSALYLCASSLSTSGADTQYFGPGTRLTVL.

J is TRBJ2-7 and V is TRBV20-1; 7 bases agree with TRBD1. The germline V gene has CDR1 DFQATT and CDR2 SNEGSKA (reference sequence). V was pared by 4 bases and J by 2 bases, with 8 bases of the junction left unmatched. This CDR3 spans 14 amino acids. CDR3 DNA: TGCAGTGCTACTGTACAGGGGCTTGCCTACGAGCAGTACTTC. Translation: CSATVQGLAYEQYF.

The CDR3 bases are TGTGCCAGCAGTTTATTTGGCAGCTACGAGCAGTACTTC. Its translation is CASSLFGSYEQYF. V is TRBV28 and J is TRBJ2-7, with D uncertain. The CDR3 length is 13 residues. The ends were cut back, 1 base at V and 3 bases at J, with 7 bases in the middle. In germline, CDR1 is MDHEN, CDR2 SYDVKM.

Of note for this clonotype: A much larger clone lies one base from this, so it may be a read error. The CDR3 nucleotides read TGTGCCAGCAGTGAGGGACTAGCGGACACAGATACGCAGTATTTT. Its translation is CASSEGLADTDTQYF. This sequence joins TRBV2 and TRBJ2-3, with 11 bases identical to TRBD2. V dropped 3 bases and J dropped 2; count of bases not matched to a gene: 1. Germline V lookup: CDR1 SNHLY, CDR2 FYNNEI. The length of the CDR3 is 15 residues.

The chain couples TRBV7-8 to TRBJ2-2, with a possible D match to TRBD2 (6 bases). The CDR3 spans 14 residues. The V gene lost 4 bases and the J gene lost 5 bases, with 11 bases spanning the gap. Germline CDR1 and CDR2: SGHVS and FQNEAQ. The DNA of the CDR3 is TGTGCCAGCAGCTCCCCGGGACTTACCGGGGAGCTGTTTTTT. This encodes CASSSPGLTGELFF.

The chain carries TRBV3-1 and TRBJ2-7, with 8 bases aligning to TRBD1. V lost 1 base to trimming and J lost 4 bases; unmatched junction nucleotides: 6. Germline assignment: CDR1 LGHDT and CDR2 YNNKEL (reference sequence). This CDR3 is built from 15 residues. The CDR3 protein is CASSQGPGGEYEQYF. In DNA, the CDR3 is TGTGCCAGCAGCCAAGGGCCAGGGGGCGAGTACGAGCAGTACTTC.

This clonotype was seen more than once but under ten times. The chain recombines TRBV4-1 with TRBJ1-1; D unresolved. Germline values: CDR1 MGHRA, CDR2 YSYEKL. The CDR3 totals 13 residues. Trimming took off 4 bases at V and 4 bases at J, with 10 bases between the two ends. The CDR3 DNA is TGCGCCAGCAGCCCGGTGGGATTCACTGAAGCTTTCTTT. Its protein product is CASSPVGFTEAFF.

This clonotype was detected a few times. The chain uses TRBV12-3 or TRBV12-4 and TRBJ2-3, with D unclear. CDR3 length equals 12 residues. V was clipped by 6 bases and J by 5 bases, with 9 bases between them. CDR3 sequence (DNA): TGTGCCAGCAGAGCCTTTGGAGATACGCAGTATTTT. Protein: CASRAFGDTQYF.

The chain has TRBV24-1 and TRBJ2-5; 10 nucleotides align to TRBD2. CDR3 length equals 16 residues. The V segment lost 4 bases and the J segment 3 bases; nucleotides outside the gene matches: 7. Germline CDR1 and CDR2: KGHDR and SFDVKD. CDR3 region: CATSDPGLAPEETQYF. DNA for the CDR3: TGTGCCACCAGTGACCCGGGACTAGCGCCCGAAGAGACCCAGTACTTC.

The genes are TRBV27 and TRBJ2-2; 12 nucleotides line up with TRBD2. This CDR3 comprises 16 residues. With 6 bases clipped from V and 8 bases from J, the junction kept 10 bases outside the gene matches. Germline values: CDR1 MNHEY, CDR2 SMNVEV (reference sequence). In nucleotides, the CDR3 is TGTGCCAGCAGCCCAACTAGCGGGGGGCTATTAGGGGAGCTGTTTTTT. Translation gives CASSPTSGGLLGELFF.

The chain links TRBV25-1 to TRBJ1-1; no clear D gene. Germline V gene sequence: CDR1 MGHDK, CDR2 SYGVNS. The V end lost 5 bases, the J end lost 7 bases, and 11 bases lay between the germline ends. The CDR3 loop spans 12 amino acids. The CDR3 reads CASSLDGIEAFF. CDR3 nucleotide sequence: TGTGCCAGCAGTTTGGACGGAATTGAAGCTTTCTTT.

V gene TRBV20-1 combines with J gene TRBJ1-1, with D possibly being TRBD1 (5 bases). V was clipped by 5 bases and J by 6 bases, with 22 bases between them. This CDR3 comprises 15 residues. In germline, CDR1 is DFQATT, CDR2 SNEGSKA (reference sequence). Written as DNA, the CDR3 is TGCAGTGCTGAGGGAAGGCAGGGTTTCTTTTCTGAAGCTTTCTTT. Protein: CSAEGRQGFFSEAFF.

The sample holds a few counts of this clonotype. The rearrangement joins TRBV7-9 to TRBJ2-5; weak D call: TRBD1 (6 bases). Trimming took 2 bases from V and 2 from J, leaving 18 bases between them. The CDR3 totals 17 residues. CDR1 is SEHNR, CDR2 FQNEAQ, per germline (reference sequence). CDR3 in DNA: TGTGCCAGCAGCTTAATAGACCTAGGGGGTCAGCAAGAGACCCAGTACTTC. Amino acids: CASSLIDLGGQQETQYF.

This clonotype occurred a few times. The chain recombines TRBV5-8 with TRBJ2-5; 12 positions match TRBD1. Germline trimming cut 0 bases from V and 5 bases from J; bases unmatched to any gene: 8. Germline CDR1 is SGHTS and CDR2 is YDEGEE. The length of the CDR3 is 17 residues. The CDR3, as DNA: TGTGCCAGCAGCTTGGCAATACCGGGACAGGGGGCGGAGACCCAGTACTTC. Protein sequence: CASSLAIPGQGAETQYF.

This rearrangement joins TRBV7-2 to TRBJ2-1; no clear D gene. Germline V gene sequence: CDR1 SGHTA, CDR2 FQGNSA. CDR3 size: 14 residues. Trimming cost V 1 base and J 7 bases, with 11 bases left between them. This CDR3 reads CASSLGRERNEQFF. The DNA for the CDR3 is TGTGCCAGCAGCTTAGGCCGCGAACGTAATGAGCAGTTCTTC.

This clonotype was counted many times. This chain connects TRBV7-2 to TRBJ1-1; D gene ambiguous. The germline V gene encodes CDR1 SGHTA and CDR2 FQGNSA. The CDR3 length is 12 residues. With 4 bases removed from V and 5 bases from J, the gap between germline ends came to 8 bases. CDR3 nucleotides: TGTGCCAGCAGCTGGCCCAATACTGAAGCTTTCTTT. Residues: CASSWPNTEAFF.

V usage is TRBV4-3 and J usage is TRBJ2-7; unclear D gene. The CDR3 length is 15 residues. The V end was cut by 0 bases, the J end by 1 base, with 10 bases between. The germline CDR1 and CDR2 sequences are LGHNA and YSLEER. The CDR3: CASSQDVYGSYEQYF. CDR3 nucleotide sequence: TGCGCCAGCAGCCAAGATGTTTACGGATCCTACGAGCAGTACTTC.

This clonotype has more than one count but fewer than ten. The V and J genes are TRBV6-2 or TRBV6-3 and TRBJ1-2; TRBD1 is a possible D gene (6 bases). V was cut by 6 bases and J by 5 bases, with 13 bases left in between. This CDR3 comprises 13 residues. Germline CDR1 MNHEY, CDR2 SVGEGT. The DNA of the CDR3 is TGTGCCAGCAGCTCGACAGGCCCTTATGGCTACACCTTC. Translating it yields CASSSTGPYGYTF.

This chain links TRBV14 with TRBJ2-1; TRBD2 aligns across 8 bases. V lost 2 bases, J lost 6 bases, and 9 bases stayed unmatched. Germline V gives CDR1 SGHDN, CDR2 FVKESK. The CDR3 has 16 residues. The CDR3 spells CASSQIQRAGANEQFF. CDR3 sequence (DNA): TGTGCCAGCAGCCAAATACAGAGAGCGGGGGCCAATGAGCAGTTCTTC. The variable domain in full, with the rest retrieved from reference TRBV14 and TRBJ2-1, is EAGVTQFPSHSVIEKGQTVTLRCDPISGHDNLYWYRRVMGKEIKFLLHFVKESKQDESGMPNNRFLAERTGGTYSTLKVQPAELEDSGVYFCASSQIQRAGANEQFFGPGTRLTVL.

This clonotype appeared a few times. V usage is TRBV5-1 and J usage is TRBJ2-6; unclear D gene. CDR1 and CDR2 (germline): SGHRS, YFSETQ. Between the trimmed V and J ends, which lost 0 bases and 3 bases, there was a span of 1 base. The length of the CDR3 is 13 residues. CDR3 amino acids: CASSLDGANVLTF. For the CDR3, the DNA is TGCGCCAGCAGCTTGGATGGGGCCAACGTCCTGACTTTC.